One and the same sample provided the 23 T cell receptor beta chains below, sequenced in a study of shared clonotypes between healthy human individuals. The protocol was immunoSEQ multiplex PCR, while the TCRdb copy is restricted to in-frame clones and leaves out a portion. The sample has over a million clones, under 80% seen once. Sequenced: memory CD4+ T cells sorted from blood. Subset indicated: CD45RA-negative fraction. The receptors here all came from a man between 18 and 35 years old in good health.

This clone was counted a few times. This rearrangement joins TRBV7-8 to TRBJ1-1; D ambiguous. Germline V gene data show CDR1 as SGHVS and CDR2 as FQNEAQ. There are 13 residues in the CDR3. Between the trimmed V and J ends, which lost 7 bases and 5 bases, there was a span of 14 bases. CDR3 DNA: TGTGCCAGCACCAAGTCCGGAGCGACTGAAGCTTTCTTT. Its protein product is CASTKSGATEAFF. Drawing the rest from reference TRBV7-8 and TRBJ1-1, the complete variable domain is GAGVSQSPRYKVAKRGQDVALRCDPISGHVSLFWYQQALGQGPEFLTYFQNEAQLDKSGLPSDRFFAERPEGSVSTLKIQRTQQEDSAVYLCASTKSGATEAFFGQGTRLTVV.

The V call is TRBV5-4, the J call TRBJ1-1; D not resolved. The CDR3 consists of 14 residues. Trimming stripped 2 bases from V and 11 bases from J, with 19 bases between. CDR1 is SGHNT, CDR2 YYREEE, per germline (reference sequence). CDR3: CASSFANTLIGAFF. The CDR3 DNA reads TGTGCCAGCAGCTTCGCGAACACCCTTATTGGGGCTTTCTTT.

V gene TRBV11-1 combines with J gene TRBJ2-3; 7 bases line up with TRBD1. Losses at the gene ends were 2 bases for V and 5 bases for J; bases not matched to a gene: 4. This CDR3 contains 14 residues. Germline lookup yields CDR1 SGHAT and CDR2 FQDESV (reference sequence). The CDR3 coding sequence is TGTGCCAGCAGCTTATTACAGGGGAAAGATACGCAGTATTTT. Its protein is CASSLLQGKDTQYF.

The rearrangement links TRBV12-5 to TRBJ2-7, with D possibly TRBD1 on 5 matching bases. CDR1 is LGHNT and CDR2 is FRNRAP in the germline V gene. Trimming took 2 bases from V and 2 from J, leaving 25 bases between them. The CDR3 totals 19 residues. The DNA of the CDR3 is TGTGCTAGTGGTTTGTCACTCGAGCAGGGCGAAAGGATCCCCTACGAGCAGTACTTC. It encodes CASGLSLEQGERIPYEQYF.

The CDR3 sequence is CASSQGKGTGQPQHF. Written as DNA, the CDR3 is TGCGCCAGCAGCCAAGGGAAGGGAACAGGCCAGCCCCAGCATTTT. The V call is TRBV4-1, the J call TRBJ1-5, with D maybe TRBD1 (5 bases). The CDR3 covers 15 residues. CDR1 and CDR2 from the germline V gene are MGHRA and YSYEKL. V lost 1 base, J lost 7 bases, and 14 bases lay in between.

This clone appeared once. The chain uses TRBV21-1 and TRBJ2-3; the table names TRBD1, a call not compared with the DNA. TRBV21-1 counts as a pseudogene. The CDR3 covers 14 residues. The CDR3 DNA is TGTGCCAGCATGACCCAGGGTGGGGTCGATACGCAGTATTTT. Amino acids: CASMTQGGVDTQYF.

The chain carries TRBV11-2 and TRBJ2-1; TRBD2 matches 9 bases. The V gene's germline CDR1 is SGHAT and CDR2 FQNNGV. J was trimmed by 8 bases and V by 9 bases; bases with no gene match: 8. The CDR3 sequence is 13 residues long. This CDR3 is CASTLAGRDEQFF. The DNA for the CDR3 is TGTGCCAGTACTCTAGCGGGGAGGGATGAGCAGTTCTTC. Full variable domain (missing parts from reference TRBV11-2 and TRBJ2-1): EAGVAQSPRYKIIEKRQSVAFWCNPISGHATLYWYQQILGQGPKLLIQFQNNGVVDDSQLPKDRFSAERLKGVDSTLKIQPAKLEDSAVYLCASTLAGRDEQFFGPGTRLTVL.

This clone was detected once. This chain links TRBV6-1 with TRBJ2-7, with D possibly TRBD1 on 6 matching bases. Trimming took 3 bases from V and 1 from J, leaving 13 bases between them. Looked up from germline, CDR1 is MNHNS and CDR2 is SASEGT. The CDR3 extends over 15 amino acids. The CDR3 nucleotides are TGTGCCAGCAGTGACCCGACAGGACCTTCCTACGAGCAGTACTTC. Protein sequence: CASSDPTGPSYEQYF.

The chain combines TRBV15 with TRBJ2-2; D remains ambiguous. Trimming shortened V by 0 bases and J by 6 bases, and 5 bases separated the two germline ends. The germline V gene has CDR1 LNHNV and CDR2 YYDKDF (reference sequence). The CDR3 spans 13 residues. The CDR3 loop is CATSREISGELFF. CDR3 bases: TGTGCCACCAGCAGAGAAATATCCGGGGAGCTGTTTTTT.

This clone was found once. The rearrangement links TRBV18 to TRBJ2-1; D may be TRBD2 (5 bases). Germline V gene data show CDR1 as KGHSH and CDR2 as LQKENI. The V and J ends lost 3 bases and 7 bases respectively, with 13 bases between them. This CDR3 has 14 residues. CDR3 DNA: TGTGCCAGCTCACCGCGGACTCCCCCTAATGAGCAGTTCTTC. Translating gives CASSPRTPPNEQFF.

The V call is TRBV19, the J call TRBJ2-1; 8 bases agree with TRBD1. The CDR3 length is 16 residues. V dropped 1 base and J dropped 8; count of bases not matched to a gene: 10. In germline, CDR1 is LNHDA, CDR2 SQIVND (reference sequence). The CDR3 coding sequence is TGTGCCAGTAGTATAGGGACAGGGCTCTTTGGTGATGAGCAGTTCTTC. This gives the protein CASSIGTGLFGDEQFF.

This clone showed up just a few times. The CDR3 sequence is CSVESVSGGSKTQYF. The DNA of the CDR3 is TGCAGCGTTGAGTCGGTTAGCGGGGGTAGCAAGACGCAGTATTTT. V gene TRBV29-1 combines with J gene TRBJ2-3; 9 nucleotides line up with TRBD2. CDR3 length: 15 residues. V lost 3 bases and J lost 9; bases outside the gene matches: 13. Germline V gives CDR1 SQVTM, CDR2 ANQGSEA.

The chain uses TRBV5-4 and TRBJ1-2, with D possibly matching TRBD1 (5 bases). Trimming stripped 4 bases from V and 0 bases from J, with 13 bases between. The germline V gene has CDR1 SGHNT and CDR2 YYREEE (reference sequence). The CDR3 sequence is 15 residues long. The CDR3 sequence is CASSQEEQANYGYTF. CDR3 nucleotide sequence: TGTGCCAGCAGCCAAGAAGAACAGGCTAACTATGGCTACACCTTC.

The J gene is TRBJ2-6, the V gene TRBV7-3; possibly TRBD2 for D (5 bases). This CDR3 is 16 amino acids long. Trimming shortened V by 7 bases and J by 2 bases, and 15 bases separated the two germline ends. From germline, CDR1 is SGHTA and CDR2 FQGTGA. CDR3 loop: CASTRGSSAGANVLTF. The CDR3 coding sequence is TGTGCCAGCACACGCGGGTCCAGCGCTGGGGCCAACGTCCTGACTTTC. Drawing the rest from reference TRBV7-3 and TRBJ2-6, the complete variable domain is GAGVSQTPSNKVTEKGKYVELRCDPISGHTALYWYRQSLGQGPEFLIYFQGTGAADDSGLPNDRFFAVRPEGSVSTLKIQRTERGDSAVYLCASTRGSSAGANVLTFGAGSRLTVL.

The J gene is TRBJ1-2, the V gene TRBV28; D is ambiguous. The CDR3 sequence is 11 residues long. With 6 bases removed from V and 5 bases from J, the gap between germline ends came to 7 bases. Germline CDR1 reads MDHEN; CDR2 reads SYDVKM. The CDR3 DNA is TGTGCCAGCAGCCAAAAATATGGCTACACCTTC. Translating gives CASSQKYGYTF.

V and J are TRBV2 and TRBJ1-4; D unclear. Trimming stripped 3 bases from V and 6 bases from J, with 8 bases between. The CDR3 spans 13 residues. CDR1 and CDR2 from the germline V gene are SNHLY and FYNNEI. Here the CDR3 reads CASSEGSDEKLFF. The CDR3 DNA is TGTGCCAGCAGTGAGGGCAGCGATGAAAAACTGTTTTTT.

The V and J genes are TRBV2 and TRBJ1-1, with D tentatively TRBD1 (6 bases). Germline V gives CDR1 SNHLY, CDR2 FYNNEI. The length of the CDR3 is 15 residues. The V end lost 6 bases, the J end lost 0 bases, and 14 bases lay between the germline ends. CDR3 in amino acids: CASREGEGMNTEAFF. The CDR3 nucleotides read TGTGCCAGCAGGGAGGGGGAGGGGATGAACACTGAAGCTTTCTTT. The whole variable domain, remainder taken from reference TRBV2 and TRBJ1-1, is EPEVTQTPSHQVTQMGQEVILRCVPISNHLYFYWYRQILGQKVEFLVSFYNNEISEKSEIFDDQFSVERPDGSNFTLKIRSTKLEDSAMYFCASREGEGMNTEAFFGQGTRLTVV.

The chain has TRBV7-9 and TRBJ2-5; perhaps TRBD1 as D (5 bases). Trimming took 8 bases from V and 3 from J, leaving 10 bases between them. The length of the CDR3 is 12 residues. Germline V CDR1 and CDR2: SEHNR, FQNEAQ (reference sequence). The CDR3 spells CASSAGKETQYF. CDR3 DNA sequence: TGTGCCAGCTCGGCAGGGAAAGAGACCCAGTACTTC.

The CDR3 DNA reads TGTGCCAGCAGAAGGGGGCGGTTCTCTGGAAACACCATATATTTT. It encodes CASRRGRFSGNTIYF. V usage is TRBV6-5 and J usage is TRBJ1-3; 7 positions match TRBD1. J gave up 0 bases and V 6 bases, and 5 bases lay outside the gene matches. CDR1 and CDR2 (germline): MNHEY, SVGAGI. This CDR3 region has 15 residues.

The chain combines TRBV19 with TRBJ1-3, with 8 bases that match TRBD1. Trimming at V came to 0 bases and at J to 2 bases, leaving 6 bases not matched to a gene. CDR1 is LNHDA and CDR2 is SQIVND in the germline V gene (reference sequence). The CDR3 is made up of 17 amino acids. In nucleotides, the CDR3 is TGTGCCAGTAGTATAGATCACCGGACAGGGACTGGAAACACCATATATTTT. This encodes CASSIDHRTGTGNTIYF.

The chain employs TRBV18 and TRBJ2-7; unclear D gene. This CDR3 has 14 residues. Germline V gene sequence: CDR1 KGHSH, CDR2 LQKENI. V was pared by 0 bases and J by 2 bases, with 8 bases between. CDR3 bases: TGTGCCAGCTCACCACCAAGTATTCCCTACGAGCAGTACTTC. Translated, it gives CASSPPSIPYEQYF.

The chain has TRBV10-1 and TRBJ2-1; 13 positions match TRBD2. Germline loops: CDR1 WNHNN, CDR2 SYGVQD (reference sequence). The CDR3 covers 14 residues. Trimming cost V 6 bases and J 6 bases; bases outside gene matches: 2. CDR3 amino acids: CASSGTSGINEQFF. The CDR3 DNA is TGCGCCAGCAGCGGGACTAGCGGGATCAATGAGCAGTTCTTC.

J is TRBJ2-2 and V is TRBV6-9; D ambiguous. Trimming removed 4 bases at V and 4 bases at J, with 10 bases between. Germline V gives CDR1 MNHGY, CDR2 SVAAGI. This CDR3 is built from 14 residues. CDR3 DNA: TGTGCCAGCAGTTCGCACAGCCCCACCGGGGAGCTGTTTTTT. Protein product: CASSSHSPTGELFF.